A single sample gave rise to the 19 T cell receptor beta chains below, sequenced in a study of regulatory T cells in long-lasting Graves disease. Time point: persistent/refractory GD, antithyroid drugs over 5 years with positive TRAb. RNA from PBMCs was the source of the TCR library. To make TCR beta libraries, researchers used iRepertoire HTBI primers and Arm-PCR of CDR3 regions. One entry per CDR3 protein, called by TCRdb with MiXCR from the multiplex PCR reads. This table has fewer than 600,000 distinct CDR3 sequences, roughly 23% appearing once. The sample was peripheral blood mononuclear cells (PBMCs), taken when the disease was refractory, from a patient treated with antithyroid drugs. These receptors all come from a female donor with Graves disease.

This clonotype has a count of ten or more. CDR3 sequence (DNA): TGTGCCAGCAGCCTCCGACAGGGGATAAATGAAAAACTGTTTTTT. The encoded protein is CASSLRQGINEKLFF. The chain is built from TRBV12-3 or TRBV12-4 and TRBJ1-4; TRBD1 matches at 8 bases. The CDR3 is 15 amino acids. The V and J ends lost 6 bases and 5 bases, in that order; junction bases with no gene match: 8.

In its sample, this clonotype was seen many times. The J gene is TRBJ1-1, the V gene TRBV6-5; D not resolved. Trimming removed 0 bases at V and 1 base at J, with 9 bases between. The CDR3 loop spans 15 amino acids. Germline assignment: CDR1 MNHEY and CDR2 SVGAGI. This CDR3 reads CASSYSPYTNTEAFF. In DNA, the CDR3 is TGTGCCAGCAGTTACTCGCCCTACACGAACACTGAAGCTTTCTTT.

This chain connects TRBV6-2 or TRBV6-3 to TRBJ2-3; D may be TRBD2 (5 bases). The germline V and J ends were trimmed by 7 bases and 6 bases, with 20 bases remaining between them. CDR1 and CDR2 (germline): MNHEY, SVGEGT. The CDR3 is 15 amino acids. The CDR3 coding sequence is TGTGCCAGCAAGATATCAGGATTTGGACTGGATACGCAGTATTTT. Translation: CASKISGFGLDTQYF.

This clonotype came up many times. The chain combines TRBV28 with TRBJ1-2; a possible D gene is TRBD1 (6 bases). Trimming cost V 6 bases and J 0 bases, with 20 bases left between them. This CDR3 is 17 amino acids long. Looked up from germline, CDR1 is MDHEN and CDR2 is SYDVKM. The CDR3 nucleotides read TGTGCCAGCAGCTTTGCCGTCACAGGGCCCCCTAACTATGGCTACACCTTC. Translating gives CASSFAVTGPPNYGYTF.

With regard to this clonotype: In this CDR3 the conserved last residue, phenylalanine or tryptophan, is missing, so a read error is likely. This rearrangement joins TRBV5-1 to TRBJ2-5, with 10 bases aligning to TRBD2. This CDR3 has 14 residues. CDR1 and CDR2 from the germline V gene are SGHRS and YFSETQ. The CDR3 protein is CASSLGSGRETQYL. DNA of the CDR3: TGTGCCAGCAGCTTGGGTAGCGGGAGGGAGACCCAGTACCTC.

There are a few counts of this clonotype. The V gene is TRBV20-1, the J gene TRBJ2-5; D is unresolved. CDR3 length: 12 residues. The germline V gene encodes CDR1 DFQATT and CDR2 SNEGSKA (reference sequence). V lost 1 base to trimming and J lost 2 bases, with 5 bases between them. In DNA form, the CDR3 reads TGCAGTGCTAGAGGCTTACAAGAGACCCAGTACTTC. This sequence encodes CSARGLQETQYF.

This clonotype was recorded many times. The gene calls are TRBV6-1 and TRBJ1-5, with TRBD1 as a possible D gene (6 bases). The germline gives CDR1 MNHNS, CDR2 SASEGT. The CDR3 is 15 residues long. V gave up 5 bases and J gave up 4 bases, with 15 bases separating them. The DNA of the CDR3 is TGTGCCAGCAGTCGAAACAGGGAGTGGAATCAGCCCCAGCATTTT. Translated: CASSRNREWNQPQHF.

At least ten counts were recorded for this clonotype. This sequence joins TRBV7-9 and TRBJ1-1, with D hard to call. Germline V CDR1 and CDR2: SEHNR, FQNEAQ (reference sequence). V lost 1 base and J 1 base, leaving 16 bases between the germline ends. The length of the CDR3 is 17 residues. This CDR3 reads CASSLELMGTKNTEAFF. Written as DNA, the CDR3 is TGTGCCAGCAGCTTAGAGTTAATGGGCACAAAGAACACTGAAGCTTTCTTT. The full variable domain, its missing parts supplied by reference TRBV7-9 and TRBJ1-1, is DTGVSQNPRHKITKRGQNVTFRCDPISEHNRLYWYRQTLGQGPEFLTYFQNEAQLEKSRLLSDRFSAERPKGSFSTLEIQRTEQGDSAMYLCASSLELMGTKNTEAFFGQGTRLTVV.

Concerning this clonotype itself: A much larger clonotype is one base distant, so this may be a read error. The CDR3 carries no conserved terminal phenylalanine or tryptophan, so it likely arises from a read error. In DNA form, the CDR3 reads TGTGCCAGCAGTTCAACAGCCTACTCCTACGAGCAGTACCTC. Translated: CASSSTAYSYEQYL. The chain is built from TRBV6-5 and TRBJ2-7; no firm D call. The CDR3 sequence is 14 residues long. Germline V gene data show CDR1 as MNHEY and CDR2 as SVGAGI. The germline V and J ends were trimmed by 4 bases and 0 bases, with 10 bases remaining between them.

The V gene is TRBV29-1, the J gene TRBJ2-7, with D perhaps matching TRBD1 or TRBD2 (6 bases each). Trimming pared 2 bases from V and 5 bases from J, leaving 19 bases between. Germline-derived CDR1 and CDR2 are SQVTM and ANQGSEA. The CDR3 has 15 residues. In DNA, the CDR3 is TGCAGCGTTGAATATCGGAGGGGGTTGGCCAACGAGCAGTACTTC. This encodes CSVEYRRGLANEQYF.

There are many counts of this clonotype. The rearrangement links TRBV28 to TRBJ1-4; D uncertain. The ends were cut back, 7 bases at V and 4 bases at J, with 13 bases in the middle. The CDR3 is 14 amino acids. Germline assignment: CDR1 MDHEN and CDR2 SYDVKM. This CDR3 is CASTPGRVNEKLFF. The CDR3 region has the DNA TGTGCCAGCACCCCAGGACGGGTTAATGAAAAACTGTTTTTT.

This clonotype was seen ten or more times. One end of the junction is discordant with germline, which a read error may explain. The gene calls are TRBV7-2 and TRBJ2-6, with D unclear. The CDR3 runs to 15 residues. CDR1 SGHTA and CDR2 FQGNSA come from the germline V gene. The CDR3 region has the DNA TGCGCCAGCAGCTTCCGGAACTCTGGGGCCAACGTCCTGACTTTC. This codes for CASSFRNSGANVLTF.

This clonotype was recorded at least ten times. The chain couples TRBV6-2 or TRBV6-3 to TRBJ2-7; maybe TRBD2 (7 bases). The CDR3 is 17 residues long. The ends were cut back, 4 bases at V and 2 bases at J, with 21 bases in the middle. The germline V gene encodes CDR1 MNHEY and CDR2 SVGEGT. CDR3 amino acids: CASSWPRGASDPYEQYF. DNA for the CDR3: TGTGCCAGCAGTTGGCCCCGGGGGGCTAGCGACCCCTACGAGCAGTACTTC.

This clonotype was seen a handful of times. V and J are TRBV2 and TRBJ2-7, with 8 positions matching TRBD1. CDR1 SNHLY and CDR2 FYNNEI come from the germline V gene. The J segment lost 4 bases and the V segment lost 6 bases, leaving 17 bases of the junction unmatched. CDR3 size: 17 residues. CDR3 protein: CASSLGTGTGQPYEQYF. The CDR3 DNA follows: TGTGCCAGCAGCTTAGGTACCGGGACAGGTCAGCCTTACGAGCAGTACTTC.

This clonotype turned up a few times. The genes are TRBV29-1 and TRBJ2-2, with D possibly called TRBD1 or TRBD2 (5 bases each). V was pared by 4 bases and J by 0 bases, with 12 bases between. This CDR3 is built from 15 residues. Germline assignment: CDR1 SQVTM and CDR2 ANQGSEA. CDR3 sequence: CSVAGTHANTGELFF. CDR3 nucleotides: TGCAGCGTTGCCGGGACGCATGCGAACACCGGGGAGCTGTTTTTT.

The gene calls are TRBV15 and TRBJ2-7; weak D call: TRBD2 (5 bases). Germline V gene sequence: CDR1 LNHNV, CDR2 YYDKDF (reference sequence). The CDR3 runs 13 residues. Deletions cut 4 bases from V and 2 bases from J, with 9 bases between. CDR3 DNA: TGTGCCACCAGCATCGGGGTCGCCTACGAGCAGTACTTC. Translation: CATSIGVAYEQYF.

The chain combines TRBV12-3 or TRBV12-4 with TRBJ2-2, with D perhaps assigned TRBD1 or TRBD2 (5 bases each). V lost 7 bases to trimming and J lost 1 base, with 16 bases between them. The CDR3 spans 16 residues. The CDR3 DNA reads as TGTGCCAGCAACTCGGGGAGACAGATGAACACCGGGGAGCTGTTTTTT. Its translation: CASNSGRQMNTGELFF.

The CDR3 DNA follows: TGTGCCACCAGCAGAGACCCGGACCCCCTGAGTGGGTACACCTTC. It encodes CATSRDPDPLSGYTF. V gene TRBV15 combines with J gene TRBJ1-2; D call uncertain. Trimming removed 0 bases at V and 11 bases at J, with 19 bases between. Germline V CDR1 and CDR2: LNHNV, YYDKDF (reference sequence). This CDR3 comprises 15 residues.

The V and J genes are TRBV10-3 and TRBJ2-7; D gene ambiguous. The germline V gene has CDR1 ENHRY and CDR2 SYGVKD. V lost 9 bases, J lost 1 base, and 19 bases lay in between. There are 15 residues in the CDR3. The CDR3 protein is CAISPGVTISYEQYF. As DNA, the CDR3 is TGTGCCATTTCCCCTGGGGTGACCATATCCTACGAGCAGTACTTC.